The 30 T cell receptor beta chains listed next were all sequenced from one sample in a study of Ad26.COV2.S vaccination and SARS-CoV-2 variants. Specified treatment: about 20 received Ad26.COV2.S at low or high dose, single or two shots; about 5 received placebo; per-sample allocation not given. It was on day 63 after the first vaccine or placebo injection that samples were taken. Method: immunoSEQ multiplex PCR; TCRdb's copy keeps in-frame clones and lacks some. The profile covers about 680,000 clones, with 89% appearing a single time and roughly 1.5% taken by the ten largest. Sequencing was performed on peripheral blood, taken in a trial of Ad26.COV2.S vaccine versus placebo. Receptor source: a person aged 18-60 years who received the Ad26.COV2.S COVID-19 vaccine or a placebo.

The V call is TRBV10-3, the J call TRBJ1-6; the D is unclear. The V and J ends lost 2 bases and 8 bases respectively, with 7 bases between them. The CDR3 totals 13 residues. Germline V CDR1 and CDR2: ENHRY, SYGVKD. CDR3 loop: CAISEDSYSPLHF. DNA for the CDR3: TGTGCCATCAGTGAGGATAGCTATTCACCCCTCCACTTT.

The chain is built from TRBV9 and TRBJ2-7; TRBD2 aligns across 13 bases. The germline V gene has CDR1 SGDLS and CDR2 YYNGEE. The CDR3 runs to 18 residues. The trim removed 0 bases at V and 0 bases at J, leaving 6 bases unmatched. The CDR3: CASSVGTSGGDISYEQYF. For the CDR3, the DNA is TGTGCCAGCAGCGTAGGGACTAGCGGGGGAGATATCTCCTACGAGCAGTACTTC.

The chain recombines TRBV7-2 with TRBJ1-6, with D possibly TRBD1 on 6 matching bases. CDR1 and CDR2 (germline): SGHTA, FQGNSA. Trimming removed 5 bases from V and 0 bases from J, with 17 bases in between. The CDR3 loop spans 18 amino acids. The CDR3: CASSGQFGLGSYNSPLHF. CDR3 sequence (DNA): TGTGCCAGCAGCGGACAGTTTGGTTTGGGCTCCTATAATTCACCCCTCCACTTT. Full variable domain (rest looked up from reference TRBV7-2 and TRBJ1-6): GAGVSQSPSNKVTEKGKDVELRCDPISGHTALYWYRQSLGQGLEFLIYFQGNSAPDKSGLPSDRFSAERTGGSVSTLTIQRTQQEDSAVYLCASSGQFGLGSYNSPLHFGNGTRLTVT.

This sequence joins TRBV5-1 and TRBJ2-1, with TRBD1 matching over 10 bases. V trimming: 4 bases; J trimming: 6 bases; junction bases outside the gene matches: 4. The CDR3 is 14 amino acids. CDR1 and CDR2 from the germline V gene are SGHRS and YFSETQ. The CDR3 region is CASSPGTGVNEQFF. In DNA, the CDR3 is TGCGCCAGCAGCCCTGGGACAGGGGTCAATGAGCAGTTCTTC.

The chain links TRBV6-5 to TRBJ1-5; D ambiguous. The CDR3 is made up of 14 amino acids. CDR1 and CDR2 from the germline V gene are MNHEY and SVGAGI. Trimming removed 4 bases at V and 0 bases at J, with 7 bases between. The chain's CDR3 is CASSWADSNQPQHF. CDR3 DNA sequence: TGTGCCAGCAGTTGGGCGGATAGCAATCAGCCCCAGCATTTT.

V is TRBV19 and J is TRBJ2-7; 12 bases agree with TRBD1. Germline CDR1 and CDR2: LNHDA and SQIVND (reference sequence). V gave up 4 bases and J gave up 6 bases; unmatched junction bases: 10. CDR3 length: 16 residues. The CDR3, as DNA: TGTGCCAGTAGTAGGGGGACAGGGGGCTTTTCGAGCGAGCAGTACTTC. Its translation: CASSRGTGGFSSEQYF.

The chain carries TRBV4-2 and TRBJ2-3; possibly TRBD1 for D (5 bases). In germline, CDR1 is LGHNA, CDR2 YNFKEQ. The CDR3 has 16 residues. Trimming removed 6 bases at V and 0 bases at J, with 16 bases between. CDR3 bases: TGTGCCAGCAGTCAGAGACAGTTCTCTAGCACAGATACGCAGTATTTT. Its protein product is CASSQRQFSSTDTQYF.

The chain is built from TRBV10-1 and TRBJ2-1; tentatively, D is TRBD1 (6 bases). The V gene's germline CDR1 is WNHNN and CDR2 SYGVQD (reference sequence). Trimming cost V 0 bases and J 12 bases, with 15 bases left between them. The CDR3 length is 14 residues. The CDR3 bases are TGCGCCAGCAGTGAGTCGAGTCAGGGGCACGGGCAGTTCTTC. Its protein product is CASSESSQGHGQFF.

The V gene is TRBV3-1 (or the pseudogene TRBV3-2), the J gene TRBJ1-4; 8 positions agree with TRBD1. The trim removed 4 bases at V and 5 bases at J, leaving 6 bases unmatched. Germline V gene sequence: CDR1 LGHDT, CDR2 YNNKEL (reference sequence). This CDR3 is built from 15 residues. CDR3 in amino acids: CASSPGRTGNEKLFF. The CDR3 nucleotides read TGTGCCAGCAGCCCAGGCCGGACAGGGAATGAAAAACTGTTTTTT.

The rearrangement links TRBV6-5 to TRBJ2-2; the D is unclear. Germline CDR1 reads MNHEY; CDR2 reads SVGAGI. The CDR3 is made up of 15 amino acids. The germline V and J ends were trimmed by 2 bases and 7 bases, with 14 bases remaining between them. The chain's CDR3 is CASSYGYLALGELFF. The CDR3 coding sequence is TGTGCCAGCAGTTACGGTTACTTGGCCCTCGGGGAGCTGTTTTTT.

V usage is TRBV7-9 and J usage is TRBJ2-1; 8 bases agree with TRBD1. This CDR3 spans 14 amino acids. After removal of 1 base from V and 8 bases from J, the junction contained 4 bases not matched to a gene. Germline V CDR1 and CDR2: SEHNR, FQNEAQ (reference sequence). The CDR3: CASSLDRTGYEQFF. CDR3 DNA: TGTGCCAGCAGCTTAGATCGGACAGGGTATGAGCAGTTCTTC.

V usage is TRBV20-1 and J usage is TRBJ2-7, with D maybe TRBD2 (6 bases). In germline, CDR1 is DFQATT, CDR2 SNEGSKA (reference sequence). This CDR3 is built from 14 residues. V was cut by 3 bases and J by 3 bases, with 15 bases left in between. The CDR3 region has the DNA TGCAGTGCTAGTGGGGACTCAGACCTCTACGAGCAGTACTTC. Protein sequence: CSASGDSDLYEQYF.

J is TRBJ2-7 and V is TRBV27, with D uncertain. There are 14 residues in the CDR3. Trimming took off 1 base at V and 6 bases at J, with 13 bases between the two ends. Germline lookup yields CDR1 MNHEY and CDR2 SMNVEV (reference sequence). CDR3 loop: CASSLYPYTGEQYF. The CDR3 region has the DNA TGTGCCAGCAGTTTATATCCTTATACCGGCGAGCAGTACTTC.

The chain employs TRBV5-4 and TRBJ1-6, with a weak D call TRBD1 (6 bases). Per germline, CDR1 SGHNT and CDR2 YYREEE (reference sequence). V shed 2 bases and J shed 7 bases, with 13 bases lying between them. This CDR3 contains 15 residues. In DNA form, the CDR3 reads TGTGCCAGCAGCTTCGGGGGGCAGCCGAATTCACCCCTCCACTTT. Its translation is CASSFGGQPNSPLHF.

In its sample, this clone was seen once. J is TRBJ1-2 and V is TRBV7-8; unclear D gene. Trimming cost V 2 bases and J 5 bases, with 9 bases left between them. The CDR3 is 13 amino acids. The germline gives CDR1 SGHVS, CDR2 FQNEAQ. The CDR3 bases are TGTGCCAGCAGCTTACCCAGCGGGTATGGCTACACCTTC. It is translated as CASSLPSGYGYTF.

CDR3 DNA: TGTGCCAGCAGCAATCGGAGGGGACTCACCGGGGAGCTGTTTTTT. Residues: CASSNRRGLTGELFF. This chain links TRBV7-6 with TRBJ2-2, with D perhaps TRBD2 (6 bases). The CDR3 extends over 15 amino acids. Trimming cost V 5 bases and J 4 bases, with 14 bases left between them. Germline-derived CDR1 and CDR2 are SGHVS and FNYEAQ.

This chain joins TRBV11-1 and TRBJ1-5; 8 bases line up with TRBD1. The junction had 3 bases not matched to a gene; V was cut back by 5 bases and J by 6 bases. The CDR3 contains 13 residues. Germline CDR1 and CDR2: SGHAT and FQDESV (reference sequence). The CDR3 here is CASSPGTGQPQHF. The CDR3 bases are TGTGCCAGCAGCCCTGGGACAGGTCAGCCCCAGCATTTT.

This chain joins TRBV10-2 and TRBJ2-5, with 7 bases fitting TRBD1. The trim removed 2 bases at V and 4 bases at J, leaving 7 bases unmatched. The CDR3 totals 15 residues. Per germline, CDR1 WSHSY and CDR2 SAAADI. CDR3 sequence (DNA): TGCGCCAGCAGTGAGGAACAGGGGTACCGAGAGACCCAGTACTTC. Translating it yields CASSEEQGYRETQYF.

The chain's CDR3 is CASSLSSGMSYEQYF. DNA for the CDR3: TGTGCCAGCAGCTTATCTAGCGGGATGTCCTACGAGCAGTACTTC. The genes are TRBV11-2 and TRBJ2-7; 9 nucleotides line up with TRBD2. This CDR3 is built from 15 residues. Unmatched junction bases numbered 3, after V lost 2 bases and J lost 1 base. Per the germline V gene, CDR1 is SGHAT and CDR2 is FQNNGV.

The V call is TRBV14, the J call TRBJ2-1; perhaps TRBD1 as D (6 bases). CDR1 and CDR2 from the germline V gene are SGHDN and FVKESK. V was cut by 0 bases and J by 10 bases, with 16 bases left in between. This CDR3 comprises 15 residues. The CDR3 loop is CASSQDLAGAWEQFF. CDR3 coding DNA: TGTGCCAGCAGCCAAGATCTGGCAGGGGCATGGGAGCAGTTCTTC.

The chain couples TRBV19 to TRBJ2-6; D remains ambiguous. CDR3 length: 14 residues. The germline V gene has CDR1 LNHDA and CDR2 SQIVND (reference sequence). Trimming cost V 2 bases and J 4 bases, with 6 bases left between them. The CDR3 is CASSIQVGANVLTF. DNA of the CDR3: TGTGCCAGTAGTATACAAGTGGGGGCCAACGTCCTGACTTTC. The complete variable domain, with remaining parts taken from reference TRBV19 and TRBJ2-6, reads DGGITQSPKYLFRKEGQNVTLSCEQNLNHDAMYWYRQDPGQGLRLIYYSQIVNDFQKGDIAEGYSVSREKKESFPLTVTSAQKNPTAFYLCASSIQVGANVLTFGAGSRLTVL.

The chain recombines TRBV7-9 with TRBJ2-7; perhaps TRBD1 as D (5 bases). Germline V CDR1 and CDR2: SEHNR, FQNEAQ (reference sequence). CDR3 size: 15 residues. V was trimmed by 2 bases and J by 9 bases, leaving 20 bases between them. The CDR3: CASSLSGRVPLGQYF. CDR3 nucleotides: TGTGCCAGCAGCTTATCGGGCAGGGTCCCCCTAGGGCAGTACTTC. Filled out from reference TRBV7-9 and TRBJ2-7, the complete variable domain reads DTGVSQNPRHKITKRGQNVTFRCDPISEHNRLYWYRQTLGQGPEFLTYFQNEAQLEKSRLLSDRFSAERPKGSFSTLEIQRTEQGDSAMYLCASSLSGRVPLGQYFGPGTRLTVT.

A remark on this clone: A junction end diverges from the germline sequence, so it may reflect a read error. This chain connects TRBV7-3 to TRBJ2-2; the match to TRBD2 covers 11 bases. Germline CDR1 reads SGHTA; CDR2 reads FQGTGA. This CDR3 spans 18 amino acids. The CDR3 spells CASSYSGGAYRNTGELFF. The CDR3 DNA is TGCGCCAGCAGCTATAGCGGGGGGGCCTATCGGAACACCGGGGAGCTGTTTTTT.

This clone was counted once. The gene calls are TRBV7-9 and TRBJ1-1; D not resolved. The V gene's germline CDR1 is SEHNR and CDR2 FQNEAQ (reference sequence). The CDR3 sequence is 14 residues long. Trimming pared 5 bases from V and 0 bases from J, leaving 10 bases between. The CDR3 DNA reads as TGTGCCAGCAGCCCCGGGCTCATGAACACTGAAGCTTTCTTT. It is translated as CASSPGLMNTEAFF.

The chain joins TRBV19 to TRBJ2-7; 9 bases map to TRBD2. V lost 7 bases, J lost 3 bases, and 10 bases stayed unmatched. Germline V gene sequence: CDR1 LNHDA, CDR2 SQIVND (reference sequence). This CDR3 comprises 15 residues. This CDR3 is CASTSALAGNYEQYF. The CDR3 DNA sequence: TGTGCCAGTACCTCCGCTCTAGCGGGAAACTACGAGCAGTACTTC.

As for this clone: At the DNA level, this CDR3 is encoded by other sequences in the same sample as well. This chain uses TRBV18 with TRBJ1-1; D uncertain. Deletions cut 2 bases from V and 4 bases from J, with 11 bases between. The CDR3 runs 14 residues. Germline CDR1 is KGHSH and CDR2 is LQKENI. The CDR3 DNA is TGTGCCAGCTCACCATCGGGGATTAGCACTGAAGCTTTCTTT. It yields the protein CASSPSGISTEAFF.

The chain links TRBV21-1 to TRBJ2-7; the table's D call TRBD1 went unverified against the DNA. TRBV21-1 is described as a pseudogene. CDR3 length equals 16 residues. CDR3 bases: TGTGCCAGCAGCAAAGCTAGGGCAGGGGGGCCCGCCGAGCAGTACTTC. Translated, it gives CASSKARAGGPAEQYF.

The rearrangement joins TRBV3-1 (or the pseudogene TRBV3-2) to TRBJ1-6; D is undetermined. This CDR3 is built from 16 residues. The germline V gene has CDR1 LGHDT and CDR2 YNNKEL (reference sequence). The V gene lost 0 bases and the J gene lost 7 bases, with 13 bases spanning the gap. Here the CDR3 DNA reads TGTGCCAGCAGCCAAGACCCGGGCAGGAGAAATTCACCCCTCCACTTT. Translation: CASSQDPGRRNSPLHF.

The gene calls are TRBV19 and TRBJ1-5, with D perhaps matching TRBD1 (5 bases). Deletions cut 3 bases from V and 0 bases from J, with 12 bases between. The CDR3 loop spans 16 amino acids. Germline lookup yields CDR1 LNHDA and CDR2 SQIVND (reference sequence). CDR3 sequence reads: CASSILPRGSNQPQHF. The CDR3 region has the DNA TGTGCCAGTAGTATTCTTCCAAGGGGTAGCAATCAGCCCCAGCATTTT.

The chain links TRBV6-6 to TRBJ2-7, with D maybe TRBD1 (6 bases). V dropped 8 bases and J dropped 4 bases, with 18 bases sitting between them. Germline loops: CDR1 MNHNY, CDR2 SVGAGI (reference sequence). CDR3 length: 14 residues. The CDR3 is CASQSAGTTYEQYF. Written as DNA, the CDR3 is TGTGCCAGCCAGTCAGCCGGGACAACTTACGAGCAGTACTTC.